The rows below give T cell receptor beta chains drawn from one sample of a study of blood T cell repertoires in COVID-19. Profiled with immunoSEQ multiplex PCR; TCRdb holds only in-frame clones, not every one. The sample lists about 180,000 clones; about 81% were seen once. The sequenced material came from peripheral blood. The origin of the receptors is an elderly woman with COVID-19, enrolled during active disease. CDR3s include the opening cysteine and the closing phenylalanine or tryptophan. D genes are given only for firm matches. Size is stated for part of the rows, as once, few or many counts, or as a class when the clone is expanded.

d_call clone_size j_call v_call cdr3_nt cdr3_aa
TRBD1 . TRBJ1-1 TRBV7-8 TGTGCCAGCAGCTTAAGAGGCGGGCCGGACAGGGTTAGGGGTAACACTGAAGCTTTCTTT CASSLRGGPDRVRGNTEAFF
. . TRBJ1-1 TRBV6-5 TGTGCCAGCAGTCTTCGACAGACCCCTGAAGCTTTCTTT CASSLRQTPEAFF
. . TRBJ1-6 TRBV6-5 TGTGCCAGCAGTTCGCACGAGAGTGATTCACCCCTCCACTTT CASSSHESDSPLHF
TRBD2 . TRBJ2-2 TRBV7-2 TGTGCCAGCAGCTTAAGACTAGCGGGGGGCGCCGGGGAGCTGTTTTTT CASSLRLAGGAGELFF
. . TRBJ2-3 TRBV6-5 TGTGCCAGCAGTCGTGAGGGTACGCAGTATTTT CASSREGTQYF
. few TRBJ2-3 TRBV6-6 TGTGCCAGCAAATCGGGGTTAGACACAGATACGCAGTATTTT CASKSGLDTDTQYF
. . TRBJ1-1 TRBV5-1 TGCGCCAGCAGCTTGTCCAGATCGAACACTGAAGCTTTCTTT CASSLSRSNTEAFF
. . TRBJ1-2 TRBV10-3 TGTGCCATCAGTGAGTTGGAGGTCGCGGCAGTCTTCAACTATGGCTACACCTTC CAISELEVAAVFNYGYTF
. . TRBJ2-2 TRBV7-6 TGTGCCAGCAGCCTCAGGACAGCCCCCACCGGGGAGCTGTTTTTT CASSLRTAPTGELFF
. . TRBJ2-7 TRBV24-1 TGTGCCACCAGCCCCGGGGGTTACGAGCAGTACTTC CATSPGGYEQYF
. . TRBJ1-6 TRBV4-3 TGCGCCAGCAGCCAAGATTTAATTCCCGGTCCCTATAATTCACCCCTCCACTTT CASSQDLIPGPYNSPLHF
TRBD1 few TRBJ1-1 TRBV7-9 TGTGCCAGCAGCCAACGGGACAGGGGGCGATTGAACACTGAAGCTTTCTTT CASSQRDRGRLNTEAFF
TRBD1 . TRBJ2-2 TRBV5-1 TGCGCCAGCAGCTTGGGACAGGGGAGTAGCACCGGGGAGCTGTTTTTT CASSLGQGSSTGELFF
. . TRBJ2-2 TRBV28 TGTGCCAGCAGCCTCGGTACCGGGGAGCTGTTTTTT CASSLGTGELFF
TRBD2 few TRBJ2-2 TRBV4-2 TGTGCCAGCAGCCAAGGGGCGGGGAGGGGGCTGTTTTTT CASSQGAGRGLFF
TRBD2 . TRBJ2-1 TRBV11-2 TGTGCCAGCAGCGAGGGAGCGGGAGGTTACAATGAGCAGTTCTTC CASSEGAGGYNEQFF
. . TRBJ2-3 TRBV5-1 TGCGCCAGCAGCTTGGCCTTAGCCACAGATACGCAGTATTTT CASSLALATDTQYF
. . TRBJ2-5 TRBV2 TGTGCCAGCGCCCGGGGTCAAGAGACCCAGTACTTC CASARGQETQYF
TRBD1 once TRBJ2-4 TRBV18 TGTGCCAGCTCACCCGGGACAGGGAAAAACATTCAGTACTTC CASSPGTGKNIQYF
TRBD2 . TRBJ2-5 TRBV5-4 TGTGCCAGCAGCTTGGGGGGGGGACCAAGAGAGACCCAGTACTTC CASSLGGGPRETQYF
. . TRBJ2-7 TRBV11-3 TGTGCCAGCAGCTTAGCCGGACAGCCGACCTACGAGCAGTACTTC CASSLAGQPTYEQYF
. . TRBJ2-1 TRBV11-2 TGTGCCAGCAGCCGCGCTAGCAGCTACAATGAGCAGTTCTTC CASSRASSYNEQFF
. . TRBJ1-1 TRBV29-1 TGCAGCGTTGAGGCCCCAGGCTCTGGGAACACTGAAGCTTTCTTT CSVEAPGSGNTEAFF
. . TRBJ1-5 TRBV28 TGTGCCAGCAGCCTTTGGGCGGGGACCCAGCATTTT CASSLWAGTQHF
TRBD1 . TRBJ1-2 TRBV7-2 TGTGCCAGCAGCTTAAGACAGGGACTTTATGGCTACACCTTC CASSLRQGLYGYTF
. . TRBJ2-2 TRBV7-7 TGTGCCAGCAGCTTGGAGCGACCGGACACCGGGGAGCTGTTTTTT CASSLERPDTGELFF
TRBD1 . TRBJ2-1 TRBV5-1 TGCGCCAGCAGTAAAGACAGGGCCTACAATGAGCAGTTCTTC CASSKDRAYNEQFF
. few TRBJ2-7 TRBV6-6 TGTGCCAGCAGTTACGACTGGGAGCAGTACTTC CASSYDWEQYF
TRBD2 . TRBJ2-5 TRBV27 TGTGCCAGCAGTTCCCAGACTAGCGGGAGCTTTGGGACCCAGTACTTC CASSSQTSGSFGTQYF
. . TRBJ2-2 TRBV4-1 TGCGCCAGCAGCCAATCCTCCTTTCGCGGGGAGCTGTTTTTT CASSQSSFRGELFF
TRBD1 . TRBJ1-6 TRBV2 TGTGCCAGCCGGGACAGGGGGATTTCACCCCTCCACTTT CASRDRGISPLHF
TRBD2 . TRBJ2-3 TRBV5-8 TGTGCCAGCAGCTTGGCGCGACTAGCGGGAGTTGCAGATACGCAGTATTTT CASSLARLAGVADTQYF
. . TRBJ1-4 TRBV3-1/TRBV3-2 TGTGCCAGCAGCCCCTATAGGAGAGAAAAACTGTTTTTT CASSPYRREKLFF
. . TRBJ2-5 TRBV19 TGTGCCAGTAGTATCGGTGGGGCGGGGGCCTTTCAAGAGACCCAGTACTTC CASSIGGAGAFQETQYF
TRBD1 few TRBJ1-2 TRBV28 TGTGCCAGCAGTTCACAGGGGCTGGGGGGCTACACCTTC CASSSQGLGGYTF